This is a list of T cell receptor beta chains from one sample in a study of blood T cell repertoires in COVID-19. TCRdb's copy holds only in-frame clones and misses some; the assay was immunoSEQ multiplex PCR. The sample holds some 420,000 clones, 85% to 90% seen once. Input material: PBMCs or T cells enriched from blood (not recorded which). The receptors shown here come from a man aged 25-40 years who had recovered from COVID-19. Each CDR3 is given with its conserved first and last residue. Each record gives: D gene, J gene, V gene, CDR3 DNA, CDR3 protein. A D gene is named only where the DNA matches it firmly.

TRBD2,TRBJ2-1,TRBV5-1,TGCGCCAGCAGCTTGGCGGGAGGGGACAATGAGCAGTTCTTC,CASSLAGGDNEQFF
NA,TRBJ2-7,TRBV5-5,TGTGCCAGCAGCTTGGCACTAGCCTACGAGCAGTACTTC,CASSLALAYEQYF
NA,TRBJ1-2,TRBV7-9,TGTGCCAGCAGCTCCATCGGGGGGGCCTGGGACTATGGCTACACCTTC,CASSSIGGAWDYGYTF
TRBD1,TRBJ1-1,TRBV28,TGTGCCAGCAGGTACCAGGGGGCTGCTGAAGCTTTCTTT,CASRYQGAAEAFF
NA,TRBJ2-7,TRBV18,TGTGCCAGCTCAGCGGGGTCGGGCGGGGTTTACGAGCAGTACTTC,CASSAGSGGVYEQYF
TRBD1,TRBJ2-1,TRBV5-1,TGCGCCAGCAGCCAGGGGGAACCGTACTACAATGAGCAGTTCTTC,CASSQGEPYYNEQFF
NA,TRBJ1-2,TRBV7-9,TGTGCCAGCAGCTTAGAATTGGGGGCAAGTCACTATGGCTACACCTTC,CASSLELGASHYGYTF
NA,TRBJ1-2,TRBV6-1,TGTGCCAGCAGTGACGAAGACAGTGGTGGCTACACCTTC,CASSDEDSGGYTF
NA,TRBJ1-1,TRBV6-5,TGTGCCAGCAGTTACTCGAACCAGGGAGGGACTGAAGCTTTCTTT,CASSYSNQGGTEAFF
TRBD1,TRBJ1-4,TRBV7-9,TGTGCCAGCAGCGCCGGGACAGGGGATGAAAAACTGTTTTTT,CASSAGTGDEKLFF
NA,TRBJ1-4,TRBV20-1,TGCAGTGCTAGTCATGGGGGCCTCCTGGAAAAACTGTTTTTT,CSASHGGLLEKLFF
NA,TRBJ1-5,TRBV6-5,TGTGCCAGCAGTCCAAGTCGGTATAGCAATCAGCCCCAGCATTTT,CASSPSRYSNQPQHF